This T cell receptor (beta chain) comes out of a study of blood T cell repertoires in COVID-19. Overall study context: Samples of COVID-19 (acute and convalescent) were obtained from the United States, Italy and Spain. The cDNA or gDNA used as material had been derived from T cells, B-cell-depleted T cells, or PBMCs.

From germline, CDR1 is KGHSH and CDR2 LQKENI. The V and J ends lost 4 bases and 4 bases respectively, with 8 bases between them. This CDR3 is built from 13 residues. In the authors' workflow: For nucleated cells, counts were estimated from reference gene primer amplification. The protocol was immunoSEQ multiplex PCR, while the TCRdb copy is restricted to in-frame clones and leaves out a portion. V and J calls and clone size are those listed in that table; D and trimming were worked out from the DNA. Of approximately 170,000 clones in the sample, 82% were seen once. The sample was peripheral blood. V usage is TRBV18 and J usage is TRBJ2-1; D call uncertain. This TCR was sampled from a woman aged 80 or older with active or convalescent COVID-19. CDR3 protein: CASSRSTYNEQFF. The CDR3 DNA follows: TGTGCCAGCTCACGATCCACTTACAATGAGCAGTTCTTC. Variable domain in full (rest from reference TRBV18 and TRBJ2-1): NAGVMQNPRHLVRRRGQEARLRCSPMKGHSHVYWYRQLPEEGLKFMVYLQKENIIDESGMPKERFSAEFPKEGPSILRIQQVVRGDSAAYFCASSRSTYNEQFFGPGTRLTVL.